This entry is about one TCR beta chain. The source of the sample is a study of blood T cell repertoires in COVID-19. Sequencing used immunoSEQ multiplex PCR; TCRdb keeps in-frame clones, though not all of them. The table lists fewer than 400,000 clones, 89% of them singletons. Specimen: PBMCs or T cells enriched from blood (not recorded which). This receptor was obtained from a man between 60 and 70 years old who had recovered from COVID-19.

CDR3 region: CSAQGNYGYTF. CDR3 in DNA: TGCAGTGCGCAGGGTAACTATGGCTACACCTTC. The chain couples TRBV20-1 to TRBJ1-2, with D tentatively TRBD1 (5 bases). The CDR3 is 11 residues long. Deletions cut 6 bases from V and 1 base from J, with 6 bases between. Germline CDR1 and CDR2: DFQATT and SNEGSKA (reference sequence).